Presented here are 16 T cell receptor beta chains from one specimen sequenced in a study of beta chain features in type 1 diabetes. No antigen has been identified for these receptors. The entirety of the isolated RNA underwent reverse transcription, so expressed TCRB transcripts were sequenced. Sequencing used immunoSEQ multiplex PCR; TCRdb keeps in-frame clones, though not all of them. The table has under 300,000 clones, about 11% seen once. General study results and limits: All four CD4+ subsets of Type 1 diabetes patients contained TCRB CDR3s that were moderately but significantly shorter.

The material sequenced was naive CD4+ T cells from blood. These receptors all come from a young man with type 1 diabetes.

The rearrangement joins TRBV21-1 to TRBJ2-1; the listed D gene, TRBD2, was not tested against the DNA. TRBV21-1 is a recognized pseudogene. CDR3 length: 13 amino acids. DNA for the CDR3: TGTGCCAGCATTATGGGACTAGCGAATGAGCAGTTCTTC. Its translation: CASIMGLANEQFF.

Many counts were recorded for this clone. Other DNA sequences in this sample translate to the same CDR3. The gene calls are TRBV28 and TRBJ2-7, with D hard to call. Per the germline V gene, CDR1 is MDHEN and CDR2 is SYDVKM. The CDR3 contains 11 residues. V lost 2 bases and J lost 7, with 6 bases in between. DNA of the CDR3: TGTGCCAGCAGTTTAACGAGGGAGCAGTACTTC. It specifies CASSLTREQYF.

This clone has only a few counts. Other DNA sequences in this sample translate to the same CDR3. The chain employs TRBV5-1 and TRBJ2-6, with a tentative D call TRBD2 (6 bases). This CDR3 has 16 residues. From germline, CDR1 is SGHRS and CDR2 YFSETQ. The ends were cut back, 3 bases at V and 2 bases at J, with 12 bases in the middle. CDR3 sequence reads: CASSSEGGAGANVLTF. The CDR3, as DNA: TGCGCCAGCAGCTCCGAGGGAGGCGCTGGGGCCAACGTCCTGACTTTC.

The chain links TRBV6-1 to TRBJ2-5; D is unclear. V was clipped by 4 bases and J by 0 bases, with 6 bases between them. Germline V gene data show CDR1 as MNHNS and CDR2 as SASEGT. CDR3 length equals 13 residues. CDR3 nucleotide sequence: TGTGCCAGCAGTGTACGGGACCAAGAGACCCAGTACTTC. This encodes CASSVRDQETQYF.

The rearrangement joins TRBV2 to TRBJ2-1; TRBD1 matches 7 bases. The germline V gene encodes CDR1 SNHLY and CDR2 FYNNEI. The CDR3 spans 11 residues. V gave up 5 bases and J gave up 15 bases; unmatched junction bases: 7. The CDR3, as DNA: TGTGCCAGCAGTACAGACAGGGTGTTGTTCTTC. Encoded protein: CASSTDRVLFF. Variable domain in full (rest from reference TRBV2 and TRBJ2-1): EPEVTQTPSHQVTQMGQEVILRCVPISNHLYFYWYRQILGQKVEFLVSFYNNEISEKSEIFDDQFSVERPDGSNFTLKIRSTKLEDSAMYFCASSTDRVLFFGPGTRLTVL.

The chain carries TRBV30 and TRBJ1-2; D ambiguous. In germline, CDR1 is GTSNPN, CDR2 SVGIG (reference sequence). This CDR3 is 11 amino acids long. Trimming took off 8 bases at V and 7 bases at J, with 14 bases between the two ends. The CDR3 coding sequence is TGTGCCAGCTTGCGTCCGGGTGGCTACACCTTC. Its translation is CASLRPGGYTF. The full variable domain, its missing parts supplied by reference TRBV30 and TRBJ1-2, is SQTIHQWPATLVQPVGSPLSLECTVEGTSNPNLYWYRQAAGRGLQLLFYSVGIGQISSEVPQNLSASRPQDRQFILSSKKLLLSDSGFYLCASLRPGGYTFGSGTRLTVV.

V usage is TRBV4-2 and J usage is TRBJ2-1, with 9 bases identical to TRBD1. Germline V gives CDR1 LGHNA, CDR2 YNFKEQ. CDR3 size: 16 residues. V shed 0 bases, J shed 3 bases, and the junction held 3 bases outside the gene matches. The CDR3 nucleotides are TGTGCCAGCAGCCAAGAGGGACAGGGCTACTACAATGAGCAGTTCTTC. Translation: CASSQEGQGYYNEQFF.

The chain links TRBV18 to TRBJ2-5; tentatively, D is TRBD2 (7 bases). V was cut by 1 base and J by 1 base, with 13 bases left in between. Germline V gene data show CDR1 as KGHSH and CDR2 as LQKENI. The CDR3 sequence is 16 residues long. As DNA, the CDR3 is TGTGCCAGCTCACCACGAAAGGGGGGGTTCCAAGAGACCCAGTACTTC. Its translation is CASSPRKGGFQETQYF.

The chain is built from TRBV5-6 and TRBJ2-1; TRBD1 is a possible D gene (6 bases). CDR3 length: 17 amino acids. V was shortened by 4 bases and J by 2 bases, with 19 bases between the two germline ends. Germline loops: CDR1 SGHDT, CDR2 YYEEEE. CDR3 protein: CASSARLRGYTYNEQFF. CDR3 coding DNA: TGTGCCAGCAGCGCAAGACTCAGGGGTTACACCTACAATGAGCAGTTCTTC.

The chain employs TRBV7-3 and TRBJ1-1; D may be TRBD1 (5 bases). The V and J ends lost 5 bases and 5 bases respectively, with 12 bases between them. CDR3 size: 13 residues. Germline V gives CDR1 SGHTA, CDR2 FQGTGA. CDR3 nucleotides: TGTGCCAGCAGCCCTACATCAGGGACTGAAGCTTTCTTT. This encodes CASSPTSGTEAFF. The complete variable domain, with remaining parts taken from reference TRBV7-3 and TRBJ1-1, reads GAGVSQTPSNKVTEKGKYVELRCDPISGHTALYWYRQSLGQGPEFLIYFQGTGAADDSGLPNDRFFAVRPEGSVSTLKIQRTERGDSAVYLCASSPTSGTEAFFGQGTRLTVV.

The rearrangement uses TRBV9 and TRBJ1-1, with D perhaps TRBD1 (5 bases). V lost 2 bases to trimming and J lost 5 bases, with 10 bases between them. The germline CDR1 and CDR2 sequences are SGDLS and YYNGEE. The CDR3 extends over 13 amino acids. The CDR3 spells CASSVGGWTEAFF. In nucleotides, the CDR3 is TGTGCCAGCAGCGTGGGGGGTTGGACTGAAGCTTTCTTT.

The V and J genes are TRBV19 and TRBJ1-5; TRBD1 aligns across 8 bases. Germline trimming cut 5 bases from V and 2 bases from J; bases unmatched to any gene: 14. The CDR3 sequence is 18 residues long. Germline lookup yields CDR1 LNHDA and CDR2 SQIVND (reference sequence). In DNA form, the CDR3 reads TGTGCCAGTAGTCCGCCATCCGGGACAGGTGGCGGCAATCAGCCCCAGCATTTT. This sequence encodes CASSPPSGTGGGNQPQHF.

J is TRBJ2-1 and V is TRBV5-4; 8 bases are shared with TRBD1. Trimming took 4 bases from V and 7 from J; bases not matched to a gene: 7. The CDR3 is made up of 14 amino acids. The germline V gene has CDR1 SGHNT and CDR2 YYREEE (reference sequence). The DNA for the CDR3 is TGTGCCAGCAGCCCAGTGACAGGGGATAATGAGCAGTTCTTC. It translates to CASSPVTGDNEQFF.

The table lists this clone with a few counts. V and J are TRBV2 and TRBJ2-2, with unresolved D. The V gene's germline CDR1 is SNHLY and CDR2 FYNNEI. The CDR3 consists of 14 residues. Trimming shortened V by 6 bases and J by 3 bases, and 11 bases separated the two germline ends. The CDR3 region is CASSGDIYTGELFF. Here the CDR3 DNA reads TGTGCCAGCAGCGGTGACATCTACACCGGGGAGCTGTTTTTT.

This clone was counted between two and nine times. At one boundary the junction diverges from the germline segment, which might be a read error. The CDR3 reads CATGTQNTGELFF. CDR3 DNA sequence: TGCGCCACCGGGACACAGAACACCGGGGAGCTGTTTTTT. The chain joins TRBV6-6 to TRBJ2-2, with D possibly being TRBD1 (6 bases). The germline V gene has CDR1 MNHNY and CDR2 SVGAGI (reference sequence). The CDR3 extends over 13 amino acids.

This clone was detected only a few times. This chain uses TRBV19 with TRBJ2-7; TRBD1 agrees at 10 bases. The CDR3 length is 15 residues. CDR1 is LNHDA, CDR2 SQIVND, per germline (reference sequence). Trimming removed 4 bases from V and 2 bases from J; junction bases left unmatched: 5. CDR3 amino acids: CASSNPGQGAYEQYF. CDR3 bases: TGTGCCAGTAGTAATCCAGGACAGGGGGCCTACGAGCAGTACTTC. Full variable domain (rest looked up from reference TRBV19 and TRBJ2-7): DGGITQSPKYLFRKEGQNVTLSCEQNLNHDAMYWYRQDPGQGLRLIYYSQIVNDFQKGDIAEGYSVSREKKESFPLTVTSAQKNPTAFYLCASSNPGQGAYEQYFGPGTRLTVT.